A selection of T cell receptor beta chains follows, all from one sample in a study of spatial heterogeneity in lung cancer. Using its own MiXCR run on the 5' RACE reads, TCRdb lists one record per CDR3 protein. The sample has tens of thousands of distinct CDR3 sequences, around 6.5% seen once. Material: PBMCs, obtained at surgery. All receptors come from a female donor with early-stage non-small cell lung cancer. Both conserved end residues are part of each CDR3. Fields, in order: CDR3 protein, CDR3 DNA, clone size, V gene, J gene, D gene. A D gene is named only where the DNA matches it firmly. Clone size is shown for a subset of rows, as once, few, many or a class of expanded clone.

CDR3: CATGQLSSYNSPLHF
DNA: TGTGCCACTGGACAGCTAAGCTCCTATAATTCACCCCTCCACTTT
size: few
V: TRBV6-1
J: TRBJ1-6
D: .

CDR3: CSARESSGPGEQYF
DNA: TGCAGTGCTAGGGAGTCTAGCGGGCCAGGGGAGCAGTACTTC
size: few
V: TRBV20-1
J: TRBJ2-7
D: TRBD2

CDR3: CASSTQGGVTYNEQFF
DNA: TGTGCCAGCAGCACCCAAGGGGGGGTCACCTACAATGAGCAGTTCTTC
size: many
V: TRBV7-2
J: TRBJ2-1
D: .

CDR3: CASSPAGAIDTQYF
DNA: TGCGCCAGCAGCCCTGCGGGGGCGATAGATACGCAGTATTTT
size: many
V: TRBV5-1
J: TRBJ2-3
D: .

CDR3: CASSYPEAGGAANEKLFF
DNA: TGTGCCAGCAGTTACCCCGAAGCCGGGGGGGCAGCTAATGAAAAACTGTTTTTT
size: many
V: TRBV6-2/TRBV6-3
J: TRBJ1-4
D: .

CDR3: CASSYEDGYPPTGELFF
DNA: TGTGCCAGCAGTTACGAAGACGGATATCCCCCCACCGGGGAGCTGTTTTTT
size: many
V: TRBV6-2/TRBV6-3
J: TRBJ2-2
D: .

CDR3: CASSLGPGSYNEQFF
DNA: TGTGCCAGCAGCTTGGGCCCCGGCTCCTACAATGAGCAGTTCTTC
size: many
V: TRBV5-4
J: TRBJ2-1
D: .

CDR3: CASSIGGTDTQYF
DNA: TGTGCCAGCAGCATAGGGGGCACAGATACGCAGTATTTT
size: many
V: TRBV7-2
J: TRBJ2-3
D: .

CDR3: CASSFGGITGELFF
DNA: TGTGCCAGCAGTTTCGGGGGGATCACCGGGGAGCTGTTTTTT
size: many
V: TRBV7-9
J: TRBJ2-2
D: TRBD2

CDR3: CASSLIEGQPQHF
DNA: TGTGCCAGCAGCCTGATCGAGGGGCAGCCCCAGCATTTT
size: many
V: TRBV12-3/TRBV12-4
J: TRBJ1-5
D: .

CDR3: CASSQDQVRNSPLHF
DNA: TGCGCCAGCAGCCAAGATCAGGTTAGGAATTCACCCCTCCACTTT
size: few
V: TRBV4-3
J: TRBJ1-6
D: .

CDR3: CASEVYGTQQFF
DNA: TGTGCCAGCGAAGTCTATGGGACACAGCAGTTCTTC
size: .
V: TRBV6-1
J: TRBJ2-1
D: .

CDR3: CSARAPGQTMNTEAFF
DNA: TGCAGTGCTAGGGCCCCAGGACAGACTATGAACACTGAAGCTTTCTTT
size: many
V: TRBV20-1
J: TRBJ1-1
D: .

CDR3: CSASPLAGADTQYF
DNA: TGCAGTGCTAGCCCCCTAGCCGGGGCAGATACGCAGTATTTT
size: many
V: TRBV20-1
J: TRBJ2-3
D: .

CDR3: CASRWTGSNYGYTF
DNA: TGTGCCAGTAGATGGACAGGGAGTAACTATGGCTACACCTTC
size: few
V: TRBV6-5
J: TRBJ1-2
D: TRBD1

CDR3: CSAPDRSLGNTIYF
DNA: TGCAGTGCTCCTGACAGGTCCCTTGGAAACACCATATATTTT
size: .
V: TRBV20-1
J: TRBJ1-3
D: .

CDR3: CATSPGLEASTDTQYF
DNA: TGCGCCACCTCGCCGGGCCTCGAGGCGTCCACGGATACGCAGTATTTT
size: .
V: TRBV5-1
J: TRBJ2-3
D: .

CDR3: CASSYGGLVGGYTF
DNA: TGTGCCAGCAGTTACGGGGGACTAGTCGGCGGCTACACCTTC
size: few
V: TRBV6-5
J: TRBJ1-2
D: .

CDR3: CASSPWGPQRETQYF
DNA: TGTGCCAGCAGTCCGTGGGGGCCCCAAAGAGAGACCCAGTACTTC
size: .
V: TRBV6-2/TRBV6-3
J: TRBJ2-5
D: .

CDR3: CATSDLFLDNEQFF
DNA: TGTGCCACCAGTGATTTGTTCCTCGACAATGAGCAGTTCTTC
size: few
V: TRBV24-1
J: TRBJ2-1
D: .

CDR3: CASSRGSGRQQETQYF
DNA: TGTGCCAGTAGTAGAGGGAGCGGGCGACAACAAGAGACCCAGTACTTC
size: many
V: TRBV19
J: TRBJ2-5
D: .

CDR3: CASSFADYYEQYF
DNA: TGTGCCAGCAGCTTTGCTGACTACTACGAGCAGTACTTC
size: .
V: TRBV7-2
J: TRBJ2-7
D: .

CDR3: CASSPSGTPNEQFF
DNA: TGTGCCAGCAGCCCAAGTGGGACCCCAAATGAGCAGTTCTTC
size: .
V: TRBV3-1
J: TRBJ2-1
D: .

CDR3: CASSPLQARGSGANVLTF
DNA: TGTGCCAGCTCACCACTCCAAGCCAGGGGCTCTGGGGCCAACGTCCTGACTTTC
size: .
V: TRBV18
J: TRBJ2-6
D: .

CDR3: CASSLDLGNEKLFF
DNA: TGCGCCAGCAGCTTGGATTTGGGTAATGAAAAACTGTTTTTT
size: .
V: TRBV5-1
J: TRBJ1-4
D: .

CDR3: CASRGASGGEVDTQYF
DNA: TGTGCCAGCAGAGGGGCTAGCGGGGGAGAGGTAGATACGCAGTATTTT
size: .
V: TRBV28
J: TRBJ2-3
D: TRBD2

CDR3: CSARDGQGGNEQFF
DNA: TGCAGTGCTAGAGATGGGCAGGGGGGCAATGAGCAGTTCTTC
size: many
V: TRBV20-1
J: TRBJ2-1
D: .

CDR3: CASSPTGGGSYEQYF
DNA: TGTGCCAGCTCACCAACAGGGGGCGGCTCCTACGAGCAGTACTTC
size: .
V: TRBV18
J: TRBJ2-7
D: TRBD1

CDR3: CASSSIGYEQFF
DNA: TGTGCCAGCAGTTCCATCGGTTATGAGCAGTTCTTC
size: few
V: TRBV2
J: TRBJ2-1
D: .

CDR3: CASRHKQGSASPLHF
DNA: TGTGCCAGCAGACACAAACAGGGTTCGGCTTCACCCCTCCACTTT
size: few
V: TRBV6-5
J: TRBJ1-6
D: .

CDR3: CASSTDRGAYNEQFF
DNA: TGTGCCAGCAGCACGGACAGGGGAGCCTACAATGAGCAGTTCTTC
size: .
V: TRBV7-6
J: TRBJ2-1
D: TRBD1

CDR3: CSARAFFEQYF
DNA: TGCAGTGCTAGAGCTTTCTTCGAGCAGTACTTC
size: many
V: TRBV20-1
J: TRBJ2-7
D: .

CDR3: CASSYVAGTTEAFF
DNA: TGTGCCAGCAGTTACGTCGCGGGGACGACTGAAGCTTTCTTT
size: many
V: TRBV6-5
J: TRBJ1-1
D: .

CDR3: CSARVVGGIREKLFF
DNA: TGCAGTGCTAGAGTCGTGGGAGGGATAAGGGAAAAACTGTTTTTT
size: .
V: TRBV20-1
J: TRBJ1-4
D: .

CDR3: CASSSEYEQYF
DNA: TGTGCCAGCAGTTCCGAATACGAGCAGTACTTC
size: many
V: TRBV28
J: TRBJ2-7
D: .

CDR3: CASSPTGSANYEQYF
DNA: TGTGCCAGCTCTCCCACGGGTTCGGCCAACTACGAGCAGTACTTC
size: many
V: TRBV18
J: TRBJ2-7
D: .

CDR3: CAISEGGAATEAFF
DNA: TGTGCCATCAGTGAGGGAGGGGCGGCCACTGAAGCTTTCTTT
size: many
V: TRBV10-3
J: TRBJ1-1
D: .

CDR3: CATSRDSGDQYF
DNA: TGTGCCACCAGCAGAGATAGCGGTGACCAGTACTTC
size: few
V: TRBV15
J: TRBJ2-5
D: .

CDR3: CASSQGMGTDTQYF
DNA: TGCGCCAGCTCTCAGGGAATGGGCACAGATACGCAGTATTTT
size: many
V: TRBV5-1
J: TRBJ2-3
D: .

CDR3: CASSFEPLRDTYGYTF
DNA: TGTGCCAGCAGCTTCGAACCCCTCCGGGACACCTATGGCTACACCTTC
size: many
V: TRBV11-2
J: TRBJ1-2
D: .

CDR3: CASSWGAGTEAFF
DNA: TGCGCCAGCAGCTGGGGGGCCGGCACTGAAGCTTTCTTT
size: .
V: TRBV5-1
J: TRBJ1-1
D: .

CDR3: CASRAVLDEQFF
DNA: TGTGCCAGCAGGGCGGTCCTCGATGAGCAGTTCTTC
size: many
V: TRBV2
J: TRBJ2-1
D: .